Following are 8 T cell receptor beta chains from one sample sequenced in a study of cytomegalovirus exposure and HLA in healthy donors. Using immunoSEQ multiplex PCR, the repertoire was profiled, and TCRdb retains in-frame clones only, with some absent. The data hold about 120,000 clones, with about 83% observed a single time. The sample taken for sequencing was PBMCs. The receptor set was obtained from a woman between 25 and 40 years old in good health and CMV-seronegative.

The rearrangement uses TRBV19 and TRBJ1-5, with 7 bases fitting TRBD1. Germline V gene lookup returns CDR1 LNHDA and CDR2 SQIVND (reference sequence). The CDR3 extends over 15 amino acids. The V segment lost 3 bases and the J segment 3 bases; nucleotides outside the gene matches: 5. The CDR3 DNA reads TGTGCCAGTAGTATGGCAGGGGGGAACAATCAGCCCCAGCATTTT. Its protein is CASSMAGGNNQPQHF.

This chain links TRBV9 with TRBJ2-3; 9 bases align to TRBD2. CDR3 length: 16 residues. V dropped 3 bases and J dropped 0; count of bases not matched to a gene: 5. The V gene's germline CDR1 is SGDLS and CDR2 YYNGEE. As DNA, the CDR3 is TGTGCCAGCAGCGAGGGACTAGCAGCTAGCACAGATACGCAGTATTTT. It codes for CASSEGLAASTDTQYF. The variable domain in full, completed from reference TRBV9 and TRBJ2-3, reads DSGVTQTPKHLITATGQRVTLRCSPRSGDLSVYWYQQSLDQGLQFLIQYYNGEERAKGNILERFSAQQFPDLHSELNLSSLELGDSALYFCASSEGLAASTDTQYFGPGTRLTVL.

The chain employs TRBV7-6 and TRBJ2-3; weak D call: TRBD1 (5 bases). The V and J ends lost 4 bases and 5 bases respectively, with 19 bases between them. The germline V gene has CDR1 SGHVS and CDR2 FNYEAQ. This CDR3 is 16 amino acids long. CDR3 sequence (DNA): TGTGCCAGCAGCTACACGATAAGGGTGCAGGGAGATACGCAGTATTTT. It codes for CASSYTIRVQGDTQYF.

The chain employs TRBV5-4 and TRBJ2-6; 7 positions agree with TRBD1. This CDR3 is built from 17 residues. The germline gives CDR1 SGHNT, CDR2 YYREEE (reference sequence). Trimming took 4 bases from V and 5 from J; bases not matched to a gene: 12. The CDR3 is CASSLGTVERRANVLTF. The DNA of the CDR3 is TGTGCCAGCAGCCTCGGGACAGTAGAGAGGAGGGCCAACGTCCTGACTTTC.

The rearrangement joins TRBV7-9 to TRBJ2-5, with 7 positions matching TRBD2. V dropped 8 bases and J dropped 5; count of bases not matched to a gene: 5. The CDR3 consists of 12 residues. In germline, CDR1 is SEHNR, CDR2 FQNEAQ (reference sequence). The CDR3 sequence: CASGGEGETQYF. CDR3 bases: TGTGCCAGCGGAGGGGAGGGGGAGACCCAGTACTTC.

This clone has more than one count but fewer than ten. This chain uses TRBV30 with TRBJ1-2; D gene unclear. The CDR3 has 15 amino acids. Germline lookup yields CDR1 GTSNPN and CDR2 SVGIG (reference sequence). V lost 2 bases to trimming and J lost 8 bases, with 21 bases between them. The DNA for the CDR3 is TGTGCCTGGAGTACTCGGACTCTTGGGGTATGGGGCTACACCTTC. It encodes CAWSTRTLGVWGYTF. The whole variable domain, filled in from reference TRBV30 and TRBJ1-2, reads SQTIHQWPATLVQPVGSPLSLECTVEGTSNPNLYWYRQAAGRGLQLLFYSVGIGQISSEVPQNLSASRPQDRQFILSSKKLLLSDSGFYLCAWSTRTLGVWGYTFGSGTRLTVV.

The chain employs TRBV7-8 and TRBJ1-1; no clear D. The CDR3 extends over 15 amino acids. Germline V CDR1 and CDR2: SGHVS, FQNEAQ. V lost 5 bases to trimming and J lost 0 bases, with 13 bases between them. As DNA, the CDR3 is TGTGCCAGCAGCGGCGGGGTAATACTGAACACTGAAGCTTTCTTT. Amino acid sequence: CASSGGVILNTEAFF.

This clone turned up a few times. The chain has TRBV30 and TRBJ2-5; possible D gene TRBD1, 5 bases. The CDR3 has 14 amino acids. V dropped 2 bases and J dropped 1 base, with 11 bases sitting between them. From germline, CDR1 is GTSNPN and CDR2 SVGIG (reference sequence). CDR3: CAWSRAGFQETQYF. The CDR3 DNA follows: TGTGCCTGGAGTCGGGCAGGGTTCCAAGAGACCCAGTACTTC.